These T cell receptor beta chains were read from a single sample in a study of T cell repertoires in cytomegalovirus infection. Each CDR3 protein is one row after TCRdb ran MiXCR on the reads. In the table there are roughly 760,000 distinct CDR3 sequences, 35% of which are singletons. Sequences were obtained from PBMCs. The receptors here all came from a human donor in good health (CMV status not recorded). Some clones in this sample may be carry-over from other donors' samples. The CDR3 runs from the conserved cysteine through the conserved F or W. The D gene is left open where the match is weak. Clone size is stated in some rows and not others, as once, few, many or a class when expanded.

v_gene	d_gene	abundance	j_gene	CDR3nt	CDR3aa
TRBV25-1	.	.	TRBJ1-2	TGTGCCAGAAGTGGTGAGGGTAGAGCAGCCGGGGGCTACACCTTC	CARSGEGRAAGGYTF
TRBV7-6	TRBD1	few	TRBJ2-7	TGTGCCAGCAGCCTGACAGGGGACTACGAGCAGTACTTC	CASSLTGDYEQYF
TRBV15	.	.	TRBJ2-1	TGTGCCACCAGCAGAGATCTGGCGGGGTTTTACAATGAGCAGTTCTTC	CATSRDLAGFYNEQFF
TRBV28	.	few	TRBJ1-2	TGTGCCAGCAGTACCGGACAGTCCCATGGCTACACCTTC	CASSTGQSHGYTF
TRBV7-6	.	.	TRBJ2-5	TGTGCCAGCAGCTGGGCCTTGGGGGGAGAGACCCAGTACTTC	CASSWALGGETQYF
TRBV10-3	.	many	TRBJ1-2	TGTGCCATCAGCCTGCAGGGGCAATCTGGCTACACCTTC	CAISLQGQSGYTF
TRBV7-9	.	few	TRBJ2-5	TGTGCCAGCAGCTTAGGGGGCCCAAGGGAAGAGACCCAGTACTTC	CASSLGGPREETQYF
TRBV28	.	.	TRBJ2-3	TGTGCCAGCACCTTGAGGGTCTCTCTTAGCACAGATACGCAGTATTTT	CASTLRVSLSTDTQYF
TRBV28	.	few	TRBJ2-5	TGTGCCAGCAGAATCCCCCCGGGCAGGGGGGAAGAGACCCAGTACTTC	CASRIPPGRGEETQYF
TRBV7-9	.	few	TRBJ1-6	TGTGCCAGCAGCTTCGTCCCCGGGGCGGGTGGTTCACCCCTCCACTTT	CASSFVPGAGGSPLHF
TRBV6-5	TRBD1	.	TRBJ1-3	TGTGCCAGCAGGGACGGGGACAGGATTGGAAACACCATATATTTT	CASRDGDRIGNTIYF
TRBV10-3	.	few	TRBJ1-1	TGTGCCACCTCCGGACATATGAACACTGAAGCTTTCTTT	CATSGHMNTEAFF
TRBV12-3/TRBV12-4	.	.	TRBJ1-2	TGTGCCAGCAGTTTTGCAGTAGGCCATGGCTACACCTTC	CASSFAVGHGYTF
TRBV7-8	.	many	TRBJ1-1	TGTGCCAGCAGCTTCGGGGACATGAACACTGAAGCTTTCTTT	CASSFGDMNTEAFF
TRBV30	.	.	TRBJ1-2	TGTGCCTGGAGTGTGCCCGGCGGAGGGTACACCTTC	CAWSVPGGGYTF
TRBV11-1	.	.	TRBJ2-1	TGTGCCAGCAGCAAAGACCGGGAGAGCCTGTTCTTC	CASSKDRESLFF
TRBV7-8	.	few	TRBJ1-1	TGTGCCAGCAGCTTAGAAAGGGCGAACACTGAAGCTTTCTTT	CASSLERANTEAFF
TRBV6-1	.	many	TRBJ1-1	TGTGCCAGCAGCCACGGGACCACTGAAGCTTTCTTT	CASSHGTTEAFF
TRBV7-9	.	.	TRBJ2-1	TGTGCCAGCAGCTTAGAGGTATTAACGGATGAGCAGTTCTTC	CASSLEVLTDEQFF
TRBV28	.	.	TRBJ2-7	TGTGCCAGCAGACCATCCCGGGGGGCGAGAGAGCAGTACTTC	CASRPSRGAREQYF
TRBV19	.	few	TRBJ1-1	TGTGCCAGTATCAGGGTTGGGACTGAAGCTTTCTTT	CASIRVGTEAFF
TRBV6-1	.	.	TRBJ1-3	TGTGCCAGCAGTTATGACCCGTCCTCTGGAAACACCATATATTTT	CASSYDPSSGNTIYF
TRBV6-1	.	many	TRBJ2-4	TGTGCCAGCAGTCTCCACAAAGGGACGGTTAACATTCAGTACTTC	CASSLHKGTVNIQYF
TRBV5-4	.	.	TRBJ2-1	TGTGCCAGCAGCTTGGAGGAGACAGGTTCTTACAATGAGCCGTTCTTC	CASSLEETGSYNEPFF
TRBV20-1	TRBD1	.	TRBJ2-7	TGCAGTGCTAGGTGGGGACAGGGGGGGTACGAGCAGTACTTC	CSARWGQGGYEQYF
TRBV29-1	TRBD1	.	TRBJ1-2	TGCAGCGTCCGGACAGGGACCTCTAACTATGGCTACACCTTC	CSVRTGTSNYGYTF
TRBV6-1	TRBD2	many	TRBJ2-1	TGTGCCAGCGGGAGGGGTGTATACAATGAGCAGTTCTTC	CASGRGVYNEQFF
TRBV4-1	.	.	TRBJ1-4	TGCGCCAGCAGCCAAGAACCCCCCTTTCTTTCAAAACTGTTTTTT	CASSQEPPFLSKLFF